This T cell receptor (beta chain) is drawn from a study of CD8+ T cells in alopecia areata. The overall study: For the treated group, dosing was oral tofacitinib at 5 to 10 mg twice daily.

RNA extraction and reverse transcription yielded cDNA as sequencing template. Clones were sequenced by immunoSEQ multiplex PCR, and TCRdb holds only the in-frame ones, with some missing. In the table there are about 250,000 clones, under 70% of which are singletons. V dropped 1 base and J dropped 4 bases, with 10 bases sitting between them. The CDR3 totals 13 residues. Germline V lookup: CDR1 SQVTM, CDR2 ANQGSEA. The rearrangement joins TRBV29-1 to TRBJ1-2; D unresolved. The TCR originated in a human donor with alopecia areata. Here the sequenced sample was CD4+ T cells sorted from blood, taken at week 0. The CDR3 loop is CSVEGGGGYGYTF. CDR3 nucleotides: TGCAGCGTTGAAGGGGGAGGAGGCTATGGCTACACCTTC.